The T cell receptor beta chain described here comes from a study of regulatory T cells in long-lasting Graves disease (dated by TCRdb to about 2021). As for the study more broadly: Antithyroid drugs had been taken for less than 3 months by newly diagnosed Graves' disease patients. This study used TCR sequencing and RNA sequencing of peripheral blood to compare persistent Graves' disease patients against newly diagnosed Graves' disease patients. The study was conducted in China and was registered as a clinical trial. A total of roughly 35 samples underwent TCR sequencing: about 13 from persistent and roughly 20 from newly diagnosed Graves' disease patients.

This clonotype was seen repeatedly, ten times or more. The antigen it recognizes is unknown. The sample holds no much larger clone one base away, and base qualities are not on file. The sample's time point label is to be understood as: newly diagnosed GD, antithyroid drugs for less than 3 months. For both TCR sequencing and RNA sequencing, RNA was extracted from PBMCs in TRIzol. The diagnosis of Graves' disease was made according to American Thyroid Association guidelines. Patients were recruited from an endocrinology department in Xi'an, China. Each patient gave 7.5 to 10 milliliters of peripheral blood, collected in an EDTA anticoagulant tube. Ficoll Paque Plus density gradient separation was used to isolate PBMCs, and no further T cell sorting was done. An Agilent 2100 Bioanalyzer and agarose gel were used to assess RNA quality, and a NanoDrop 2000 was used to measure RNA concentration. Receptor libraries were prepared by multiplex PCR. TCRdb names Illumina HiSeq 4000 as the instrument used. TCR beta libraries were built with iRepertoire HTBI primers and Arm-PCR amplification of CDR3 regions. PCR products were gel purified before sequencing. As for the authors' bioinformatics: Gene usage analysis of CDR3 amino acid clonotypes used the 62 TRBV and more than 13 TRBJ segments found across samples. COPE and FqMerger were used to merge filtered high-quality paired reads into contigs. BLAST was used to align contigs to the IMGT TRBV, TRBD and TRBJ reference genes, and CDR3 was defined following IMGT. Highly expanded clones were defined as clonotypes with a frequency above 0.1%. Shannon entropy was used to measure repertoire diversity, and the Gini coefficient was used to measure V-J evenness. Public clonotypes were defined as clonotypes shared by more than one individual. In-frame beta chains were kept once TCRdb had trimmed the public reads at Q25 with fastp and called clones with MiXCR. Here each entry gathers all rows of one CDR3 protein and keeps the most common genes and DNA. The authors' filters were not applied to this entry. The sample data list some 410,000 distinct CDR3 sequences, and about 16% of these were observed just once. The ten largest clones represent roughly a tenth of the sample.

General conclusions and limits of the study: The authors acknowledged the small sample size as a limitation that may reduce accuracy. Preferential use of TRBV28, TRBJ1-2 and TRBJ2-5 was observed in persistent disease, whereas TRBV20-1 and TRBJ2-1 were favored in newly diagnosed disease. Sequencing and analysis were limited to the TCR beta chain. Compared with newly diagnosed patients, patients with persistent Graves' disease had lower TCR Shannon entropy and fewer highly expanded clones, which suggests clonal expansion. Peripheral blood alone was examined, since thyroid tissue, which constituted the primary lesion, could not be accessed. Persistent patients shared more public clonotypes among themselves (around 3,000) than newly diagnosed patients did (approximately 970).

V was cut back by 7 bases and J by 10 bases, leaving a gap of 17 bases between them. CDR3 length: 13 amino acids, cysteine to phenylalanine. This entry keeps only the CDR3 DNA: 39 bases, framed from base 1. This sample also appeared in a second study, on T cells in Graves' hyperthyroidism and ophthalmopathy. The second source states: Graves' hyperthyroidism was defined as stable when no progression to ophthalmopathy occurred over 18 months of follow-up. Hyperthyroidism patients were aged 18 to 65 years and newly diagnosed, with disease duration of less than 2 months. Patients with uncontrolled infections, other autoimmune diseases, pregnancy or lactation were excluded. Diagnoses were established on the basis of clinical symptoms, serum thyroxine and TRAb, thyroid ultrasound, and orbital computed tomography. The first round of RT-PCR for the TCR CDR3 was performed with the HTBI primer set and the Qiagen OneStep RT-PCR kit. Most expanded thyroid clonotypes (frequency above 0.001) were also found in blood, which suggests that blood repertoires may mirror thyroid immune responses. A model built on a 13 V-J signature distinguished ophthalmopathy from stable hyperthyroidism, reaching roughly 88% sensitivity and around 82% specificity in cross-validation and 80%/75% in testing. During validation, the model predicted progression to ophthalmopathy a median of roughly six months ahead of onset, with around 71% sensitivity and around 72% specificity. To identify distinguishing TCR V-J signatures, a discovery cohort of 95 to 100 patients was used, comprising 40 to 45 with Graves' ophthalmopathy and 57 with stable Graves' hyperthyroidism. Whether ophthalmopathy could be predicted prospectively was tested in an independent validation cohort made up of roughly 20 hyperthyroidism patients plus 17 patients who later progressed to ophthalmopathy. The approximately 95 discovery patients were divided at random into training and test sets in a 7:3 ratio. The study also compared thyroid tissue and blood T-cell repertoires from about 6 Graves' hyperthyroidism patients. After blood sampling, hyperthyroidism patients were treated with methimazole at a starting dose of 30 mg daily, and ophthalmopathy patients were treated with high-dose intravenous methylprednisolone. Libraries were constructed in a second round of multiplex PCR, after which size selection and purification were performed. Sequencing of the libraries was done on an Illumina HiSeq2000 using paired-end 100 bp reads. SOAPnuke was used to process the raw data, with reads discarded if the reads contained adapters or uncalled bases, had a mean Phred below 15, or lacked an exact constant-primer or identifier match. COPE v1.2.5 was used to merge the high-quality paired reads, and each unique nucleotide sequence was defined as a clonotype. MiTCR v1.1 was used to align clonotypes to the IMGT TRBV, TRBD and TRBJ reference segments. The analysis was restricted to V-J combinations with a frequency above 0.0001, which together covered 99% to 99.2% of the repertoires. The TCS score was defined as F50 (clonal expansion) divided by E x V (chaos), with BLOSUM62-based TCRdist calculated between CDR3 peptides within each V-J. Welch's t-statistics and random forest reduced just over 500 V-J features to roughly 13, which were used in a naive Bayes classifier (R e1071). Sample size was not statistically predetermined, and blinding of investigators to group allocation was not performed. The paper reports TCR Vbeta CDR3 sequencing of 135 peripheral blood samples: approximately 41 ophthalmopathy, fewer than 80 hyperthyroidism and around 17 progressor patients.

The rearranged chain carries TRBV12-3 or TRBV12-4 and TRBJ2-1; the D gene is unclear. The TCR was taken from a woman younger than 45 with Graves disease. Donor details come from another sample of the same person, matched by shared clones. The input for sequencing was peripheral blood mononuclear cells (PBMCs), taken at new diagnosis, from a patient treated with antithyroid drugs. Here is the DNA: TGTGCCAGCAAAAGTAAAGGAGTCCGAGAGCAGTTCTTC. Translated, it gives CASKSKGVREQFF.